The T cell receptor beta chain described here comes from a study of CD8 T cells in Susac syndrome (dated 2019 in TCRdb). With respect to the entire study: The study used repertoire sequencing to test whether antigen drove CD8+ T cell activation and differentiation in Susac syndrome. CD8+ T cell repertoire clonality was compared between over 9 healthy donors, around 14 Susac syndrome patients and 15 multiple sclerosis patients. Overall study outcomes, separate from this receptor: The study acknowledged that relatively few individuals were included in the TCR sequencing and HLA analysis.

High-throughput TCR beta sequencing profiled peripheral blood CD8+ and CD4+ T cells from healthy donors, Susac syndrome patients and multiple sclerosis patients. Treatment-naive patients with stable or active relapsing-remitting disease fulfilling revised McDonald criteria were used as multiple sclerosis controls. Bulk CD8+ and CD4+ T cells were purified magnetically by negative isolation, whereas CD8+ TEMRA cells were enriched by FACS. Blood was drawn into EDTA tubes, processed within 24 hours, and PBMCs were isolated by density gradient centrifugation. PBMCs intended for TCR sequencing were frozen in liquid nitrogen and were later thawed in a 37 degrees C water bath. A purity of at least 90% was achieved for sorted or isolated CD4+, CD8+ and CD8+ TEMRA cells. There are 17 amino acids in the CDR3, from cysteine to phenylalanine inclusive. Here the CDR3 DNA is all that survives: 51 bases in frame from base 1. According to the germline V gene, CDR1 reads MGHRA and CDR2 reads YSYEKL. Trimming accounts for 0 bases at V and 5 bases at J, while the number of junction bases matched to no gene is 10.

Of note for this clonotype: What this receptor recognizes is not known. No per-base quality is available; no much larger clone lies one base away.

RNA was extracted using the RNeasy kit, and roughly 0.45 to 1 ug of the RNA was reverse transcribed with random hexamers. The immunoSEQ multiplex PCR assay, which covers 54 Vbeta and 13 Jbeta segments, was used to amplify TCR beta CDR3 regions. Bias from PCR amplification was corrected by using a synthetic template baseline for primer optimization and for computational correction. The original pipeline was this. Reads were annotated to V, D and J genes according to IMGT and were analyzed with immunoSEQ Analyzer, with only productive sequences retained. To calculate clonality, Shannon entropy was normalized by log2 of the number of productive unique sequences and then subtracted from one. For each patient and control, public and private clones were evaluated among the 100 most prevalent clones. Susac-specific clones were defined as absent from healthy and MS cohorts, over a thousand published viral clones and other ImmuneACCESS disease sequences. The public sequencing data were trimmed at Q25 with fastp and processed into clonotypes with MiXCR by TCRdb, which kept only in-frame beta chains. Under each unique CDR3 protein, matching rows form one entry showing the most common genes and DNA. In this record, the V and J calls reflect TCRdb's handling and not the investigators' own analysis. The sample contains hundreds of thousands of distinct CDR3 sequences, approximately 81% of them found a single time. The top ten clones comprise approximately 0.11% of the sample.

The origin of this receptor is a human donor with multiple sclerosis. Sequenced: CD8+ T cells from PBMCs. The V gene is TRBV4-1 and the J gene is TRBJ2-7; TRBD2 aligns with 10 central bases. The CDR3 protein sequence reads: CASSQEASGSLIHEQYF. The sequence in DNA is TGCGCCAGCAGCCAAGAGGCTAGCGGGAGTCTTATCCACGAGCAGTACTTC.